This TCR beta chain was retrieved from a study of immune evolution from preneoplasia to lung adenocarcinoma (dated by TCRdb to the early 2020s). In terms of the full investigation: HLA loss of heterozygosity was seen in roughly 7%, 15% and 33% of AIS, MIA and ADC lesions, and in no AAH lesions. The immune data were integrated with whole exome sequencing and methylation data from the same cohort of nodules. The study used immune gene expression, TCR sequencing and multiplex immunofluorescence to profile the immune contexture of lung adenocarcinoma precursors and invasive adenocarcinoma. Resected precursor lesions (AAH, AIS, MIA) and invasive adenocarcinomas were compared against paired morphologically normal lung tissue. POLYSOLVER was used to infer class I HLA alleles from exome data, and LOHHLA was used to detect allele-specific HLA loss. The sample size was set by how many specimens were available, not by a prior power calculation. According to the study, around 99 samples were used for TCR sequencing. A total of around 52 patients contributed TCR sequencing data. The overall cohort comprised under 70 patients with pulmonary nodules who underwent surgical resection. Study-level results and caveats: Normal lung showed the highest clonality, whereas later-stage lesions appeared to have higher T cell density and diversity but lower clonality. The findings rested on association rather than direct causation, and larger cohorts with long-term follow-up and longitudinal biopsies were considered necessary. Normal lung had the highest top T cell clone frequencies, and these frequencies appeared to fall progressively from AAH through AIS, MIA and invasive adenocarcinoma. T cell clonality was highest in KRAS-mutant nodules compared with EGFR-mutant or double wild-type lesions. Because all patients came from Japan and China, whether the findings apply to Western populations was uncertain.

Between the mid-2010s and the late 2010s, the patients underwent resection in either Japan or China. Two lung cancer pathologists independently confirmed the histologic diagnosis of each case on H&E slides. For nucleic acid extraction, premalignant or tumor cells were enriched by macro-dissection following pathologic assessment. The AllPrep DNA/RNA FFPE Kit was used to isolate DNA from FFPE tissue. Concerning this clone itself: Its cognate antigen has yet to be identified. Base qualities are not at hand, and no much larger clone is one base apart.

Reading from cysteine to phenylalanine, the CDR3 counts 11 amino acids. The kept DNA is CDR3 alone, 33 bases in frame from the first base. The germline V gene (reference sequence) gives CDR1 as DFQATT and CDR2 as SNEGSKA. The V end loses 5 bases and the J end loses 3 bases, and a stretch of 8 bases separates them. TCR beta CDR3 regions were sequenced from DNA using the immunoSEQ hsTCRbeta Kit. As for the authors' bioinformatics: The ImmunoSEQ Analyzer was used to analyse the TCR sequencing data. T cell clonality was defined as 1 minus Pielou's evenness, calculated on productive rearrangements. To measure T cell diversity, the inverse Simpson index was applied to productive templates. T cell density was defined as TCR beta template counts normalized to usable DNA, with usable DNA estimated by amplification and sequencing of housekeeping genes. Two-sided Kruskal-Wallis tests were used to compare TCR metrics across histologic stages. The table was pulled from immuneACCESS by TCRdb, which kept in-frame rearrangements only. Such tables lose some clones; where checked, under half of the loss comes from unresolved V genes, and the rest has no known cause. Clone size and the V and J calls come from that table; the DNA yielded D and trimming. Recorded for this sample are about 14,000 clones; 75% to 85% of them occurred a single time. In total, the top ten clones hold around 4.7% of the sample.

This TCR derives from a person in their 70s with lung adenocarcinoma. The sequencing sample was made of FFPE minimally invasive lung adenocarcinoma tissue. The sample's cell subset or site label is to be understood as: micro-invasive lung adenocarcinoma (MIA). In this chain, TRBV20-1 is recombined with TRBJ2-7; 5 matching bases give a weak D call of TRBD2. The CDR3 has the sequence CSASGDYEQYF. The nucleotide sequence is TGCAGTGCTTCCGGGGACTACGAGCAGTACTTC.